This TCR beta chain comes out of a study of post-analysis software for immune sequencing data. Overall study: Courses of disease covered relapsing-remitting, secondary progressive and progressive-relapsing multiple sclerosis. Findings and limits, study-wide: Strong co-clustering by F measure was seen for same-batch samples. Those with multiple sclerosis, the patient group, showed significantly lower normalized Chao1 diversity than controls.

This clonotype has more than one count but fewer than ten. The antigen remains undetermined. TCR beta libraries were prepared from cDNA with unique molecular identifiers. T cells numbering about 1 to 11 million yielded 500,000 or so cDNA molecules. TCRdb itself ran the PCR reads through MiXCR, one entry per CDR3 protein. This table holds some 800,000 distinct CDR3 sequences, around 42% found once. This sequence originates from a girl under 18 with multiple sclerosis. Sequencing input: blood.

The CDR3: CSAPADWGTGALANYGYTF. The CDR3 DNA follows: TGCAGTGCTCCGGCCGACTGGGGGACAGGGGCCCTAGCTAACTATGGCTACACCTTC. This chain joins TRBV20-1 and TRBJ1-2; 10 nucleotides line up with TRBD1. Germline values: CDR1 DFQATT, CDR2 SNEGSKA (reference sequence). Losses at the gene ends were 5 bases for V and 0 bases for J; bases not matched to a gene: 18. This CDR3 contains 19 residues.